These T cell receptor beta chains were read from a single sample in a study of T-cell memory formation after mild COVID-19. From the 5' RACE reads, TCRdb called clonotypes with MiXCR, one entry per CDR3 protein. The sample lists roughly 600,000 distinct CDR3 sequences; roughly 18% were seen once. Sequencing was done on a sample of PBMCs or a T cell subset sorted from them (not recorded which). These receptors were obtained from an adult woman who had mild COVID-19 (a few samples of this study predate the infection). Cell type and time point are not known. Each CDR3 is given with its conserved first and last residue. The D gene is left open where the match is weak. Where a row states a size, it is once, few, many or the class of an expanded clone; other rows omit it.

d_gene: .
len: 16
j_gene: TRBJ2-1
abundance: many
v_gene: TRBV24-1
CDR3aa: CATSDLRGNSYNEQFF
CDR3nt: TGTGCCACCAGTGATTTGAGAGGGAACTCCTACAATGAGCAGTTCTTC

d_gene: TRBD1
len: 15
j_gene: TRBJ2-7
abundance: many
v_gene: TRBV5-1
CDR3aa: CASSSPGQGTYEQYF
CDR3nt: TGCGCCAGCAGCTCGCCGGGACAGGGAACCTACGAGCAGTACTTC

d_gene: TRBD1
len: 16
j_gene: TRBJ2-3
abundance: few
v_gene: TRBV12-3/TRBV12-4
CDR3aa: CASSLNPRQGADTQYF
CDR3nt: TGTGCCAGCAGTTTGAATCCCCGACAGGGGGCGGATACGCAGTATTTT

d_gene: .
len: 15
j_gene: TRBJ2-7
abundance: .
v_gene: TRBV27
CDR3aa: CASSSIRVGSYEQYF
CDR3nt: TGTGCCAGCAGTTCGATCAGGGTAGGGTCCTACGAGCAGTACTTC

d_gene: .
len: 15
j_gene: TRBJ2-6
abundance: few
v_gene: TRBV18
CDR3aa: CASSHDYSGANVLTF
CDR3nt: TGTGCCAGCTCACACGACTACTCTGGGGCCAACGTCCTGACTTTC

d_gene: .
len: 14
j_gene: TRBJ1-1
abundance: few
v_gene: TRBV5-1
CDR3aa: CASSQGTENTEAFF
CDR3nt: TGCGCCAGCAGCCAGGGGACCGAGAACACTGAAGCTTTCTTT

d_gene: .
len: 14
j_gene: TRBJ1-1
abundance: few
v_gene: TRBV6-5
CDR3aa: CASSWIQKNTEAFF
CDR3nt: TGTGCCAGCAGTTGGATACAGAAGAACACTGAAGCTTTCTTT

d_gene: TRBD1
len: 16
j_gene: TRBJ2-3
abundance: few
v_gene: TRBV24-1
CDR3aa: CATSDGDRVSTDTQYF
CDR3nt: TGTGCCACCAGTGATGGGGACAGGGTCAGCACAGATACGCAGTATTTT

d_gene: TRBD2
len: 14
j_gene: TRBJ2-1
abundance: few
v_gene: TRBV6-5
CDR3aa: CASSGPTSGRRQFF
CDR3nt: TGTGCCAGCAGCGGCCCCACTAGCGGGAGAAGGCAGTTCTTC

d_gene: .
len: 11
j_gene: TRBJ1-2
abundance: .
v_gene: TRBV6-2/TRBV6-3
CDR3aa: CASKTVYGYTF
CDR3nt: TGTGCCAGCAAAACCGTCTATGGCTACACCTTC

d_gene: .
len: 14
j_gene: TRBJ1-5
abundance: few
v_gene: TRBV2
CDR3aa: CASRDPYSNQPQHF
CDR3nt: TGTGCCAGCAGGGACCCATATAGCAATCAGCCCCAGCATTTT

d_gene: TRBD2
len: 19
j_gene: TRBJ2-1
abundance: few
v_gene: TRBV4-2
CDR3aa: CASSQAKSSKRGGMNEQFF
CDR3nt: TGTGCCAGCAGCCAAGCCAAAAGTTCAAAGCGGGGGGGCATGAATGAGCAGTTCTTC

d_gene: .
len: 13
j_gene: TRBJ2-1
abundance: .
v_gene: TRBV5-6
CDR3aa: CASSYPSDNEQFF
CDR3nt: TGTGCCAGCAGCTACCCCAGCGATAATGAGCAGTTCTTC

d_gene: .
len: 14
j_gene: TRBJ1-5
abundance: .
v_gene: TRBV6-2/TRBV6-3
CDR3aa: CASSYGVRNQPQHF
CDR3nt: TGTGCCAGCAGTTACGGGGTCCGCAATCAGCCCCAGCATTTT

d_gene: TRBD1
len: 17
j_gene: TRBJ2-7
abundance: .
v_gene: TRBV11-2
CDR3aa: CASSLSLTGQMSYEQYF
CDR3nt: TGTGCCAGCAGCTTATCTCTTACGGGACAGATGTCCTACGAGCAGTACTTC

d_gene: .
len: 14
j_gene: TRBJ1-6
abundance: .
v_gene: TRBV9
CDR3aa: CASSVEDFNSPLHF
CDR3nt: TGTGCCAGCAGCGTAGAGGATTTTAATTCACCCCTCCACTTT

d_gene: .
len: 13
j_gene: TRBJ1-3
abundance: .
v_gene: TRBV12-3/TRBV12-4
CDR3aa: CASSSIRGNTIYF
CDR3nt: TGTGCCAGCAGCTCGATCCGGGGAAACACCATATATTTT

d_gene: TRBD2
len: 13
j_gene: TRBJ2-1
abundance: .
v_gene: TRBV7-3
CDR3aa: CASSSAGGPEQFF
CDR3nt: TGTGCCAGCAGCTCAGCGGGAGGCCCGGAGCAGTTCTTC

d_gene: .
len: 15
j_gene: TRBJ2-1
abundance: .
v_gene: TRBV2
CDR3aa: CASSEGLTAYNEQFF
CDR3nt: TGTGCCAGCAGCGAGGGCCTTACCGCCTACAATGAGCAGTTCTTC

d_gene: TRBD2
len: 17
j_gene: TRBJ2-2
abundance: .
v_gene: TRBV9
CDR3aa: CASSPGLAGGSTGELFF
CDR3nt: TGTGCCAGCAGCCCCGGACTAGCGGGGGGGAGCACCGGGGAGCTGTTTTTT

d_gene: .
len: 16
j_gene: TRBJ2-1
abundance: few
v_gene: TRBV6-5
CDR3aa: CASSFSRDHVYNEQFF
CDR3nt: TGTGCCAGCAGTTTTAGCCGGGATCACGTCTACAATGAGCAGTTCTTC

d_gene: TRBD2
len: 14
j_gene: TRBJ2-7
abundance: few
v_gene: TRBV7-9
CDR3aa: CASSLKRGPYEQYF
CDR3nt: TGTGCCAGCAGCTTAAAGCGGGGACCCTACGAGCAGTACTTC

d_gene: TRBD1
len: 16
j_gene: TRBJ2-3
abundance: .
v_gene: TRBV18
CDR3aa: CASSLLDRDKTDTQYF
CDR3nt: TGTGCCAGCTCATTACTCGACAGGGATAAAACAGATACGCAGTATTTT

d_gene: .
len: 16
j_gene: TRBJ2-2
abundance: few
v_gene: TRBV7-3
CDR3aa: CASSLTSGWNTGELFF
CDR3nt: TGTGCCAGCAGCTTAACGTCAGGGTGGAACACCGGGGAGCTGTTTTTT

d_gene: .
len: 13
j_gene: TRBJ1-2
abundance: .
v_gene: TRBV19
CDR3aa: CASSPRPRNGYTF
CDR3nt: TGTGCCAGTAGCCCCAGACCTCGGAATGGCTACACCTTC

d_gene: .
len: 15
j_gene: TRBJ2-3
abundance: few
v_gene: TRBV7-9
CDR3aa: CASSLFGGIADTQYF
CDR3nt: TGTGCCAGCAGCTTATTCGGGGGTATCGCAGATACGCAGTATTTT

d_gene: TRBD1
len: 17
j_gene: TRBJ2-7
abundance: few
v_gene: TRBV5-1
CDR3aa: CASSLQPGQQSSYEQYF
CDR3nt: TGCGCCAGCAGCCTCCAACCGGGACAGCAGAGCTCCTACGAGCAGTACTTC

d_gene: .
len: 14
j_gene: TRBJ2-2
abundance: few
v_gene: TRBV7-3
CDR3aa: CASSLIGDNGELFF
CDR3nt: TGTGCCAGCAGCCTAATAGGGGACAACGGGGAGCTGTTTTTT

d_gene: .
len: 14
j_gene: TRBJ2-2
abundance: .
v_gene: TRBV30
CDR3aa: CAWSYGLGGGELFF
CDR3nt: TGTGCCTGGAGCTACGGACTCGGGGGCGGGGAGCTGTTTTTT

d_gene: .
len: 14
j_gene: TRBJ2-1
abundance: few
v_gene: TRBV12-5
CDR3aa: CASGLSSLGNEQFF
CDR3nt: TGTGCTAGTGGTTTGAGTTCCCTAGGGAATGAGCAGTTCTTC

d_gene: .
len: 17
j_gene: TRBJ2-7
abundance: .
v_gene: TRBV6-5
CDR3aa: CASSYSTFVPELYEQYF
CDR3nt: TGTGCCAGCAGTTACTCGACCTTTGTCCCGGAACTCTACGAGCAGTACTTC

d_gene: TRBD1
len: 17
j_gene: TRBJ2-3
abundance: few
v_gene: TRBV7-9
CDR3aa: CASSSYRDRISEDTQYF
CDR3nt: TGTGCCAGCAGCTCGTACCGGGACAGGATTTCGGAAGATACGCAGTATTTT

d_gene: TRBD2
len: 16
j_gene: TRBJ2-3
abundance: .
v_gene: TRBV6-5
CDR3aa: CASRGVAGEKGDTQYF
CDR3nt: TGTGCCAGCAGAGGAGTAGCGGGGGAAAAAGGAGATACGCAGTATTTT

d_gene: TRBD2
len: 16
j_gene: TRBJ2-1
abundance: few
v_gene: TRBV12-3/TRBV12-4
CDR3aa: CASSLARSGLTNEQFF
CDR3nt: TGTGCCAGCAGTTTAGCTCGTTCGGGACTAACCAATGAGCAGTTCTTC

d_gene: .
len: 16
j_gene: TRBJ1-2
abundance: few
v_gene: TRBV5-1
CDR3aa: CASSFEAGATNYGYTF
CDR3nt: TGCGCCAGCAGCTTCGAGGCAGGGGCAACTAACTATGGCTACACCTTC

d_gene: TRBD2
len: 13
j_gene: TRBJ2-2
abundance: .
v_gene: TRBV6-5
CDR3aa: CASRAGGYGELFF
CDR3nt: TGTGCCAGCAGAGCGGGGGGGTACGGGGAGCTGTTTTTT

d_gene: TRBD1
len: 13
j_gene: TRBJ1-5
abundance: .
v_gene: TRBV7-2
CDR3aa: CASRGQLNQPQHF
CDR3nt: TGTGCCAGCAGGGGACAGCTGAATCAGCCCCAGCATTTT

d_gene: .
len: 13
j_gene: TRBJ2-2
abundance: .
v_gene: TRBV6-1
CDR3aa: CASSVEGTGELFF
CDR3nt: TGTGCCAGCAGTGTCGAAGGGACCGGGGAGCTGTTTTTT

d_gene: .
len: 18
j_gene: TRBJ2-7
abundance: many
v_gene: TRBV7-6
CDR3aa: CASSSRGGSKGSSYEQYF
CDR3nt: TGTGCCAGCAGCTCCCGGGGAGGTTCGAAGGGAAGCTCCTACGAGCAGTACTTC

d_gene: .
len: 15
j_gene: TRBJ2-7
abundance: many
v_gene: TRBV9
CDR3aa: CASSLNTGLPYEQYF
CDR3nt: TGTGCCAGCAGCCTTAATACGGGTCTCCCCTACGAGCAGTACTTC

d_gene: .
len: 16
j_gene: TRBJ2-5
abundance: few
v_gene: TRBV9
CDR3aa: CASSVGNSISGETQYF
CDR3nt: TGTGCCAGCAGCGTAGGTAACAGCATCTCGGGAGAGACCCAGTACTTC

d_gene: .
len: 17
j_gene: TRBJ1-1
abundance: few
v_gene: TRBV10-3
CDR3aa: CATRGPEGRELNTEAFF
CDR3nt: TGTGCCACGAGGGGTCCTGAGGGACGGGAGCTGAACACTGAAGCTTTCTTT

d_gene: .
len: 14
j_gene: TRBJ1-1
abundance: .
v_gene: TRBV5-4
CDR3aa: CASSPGIVNTEAFF
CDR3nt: TGTGCCAGCAGCCCGGGAATAGTGAACACTGAAGCTTTCTTT

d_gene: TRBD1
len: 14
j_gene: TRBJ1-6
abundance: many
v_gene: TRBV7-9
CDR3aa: CASSLVQGNSPLHF
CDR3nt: TGTGCCAGCAGTTTGGTACAGGGGAATTCACCCCTCCACTTT

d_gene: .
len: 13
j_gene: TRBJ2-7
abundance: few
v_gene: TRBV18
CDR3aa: CASSPAPTYEQYF
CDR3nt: TGTGCCAGCTCACCGGCCCCAACCTACGAGCAGTACTTC

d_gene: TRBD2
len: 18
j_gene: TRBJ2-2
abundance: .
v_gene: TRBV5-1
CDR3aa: CASSQAQLAGATAGELFF
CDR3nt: TGCGCCAGCAGCCAAGCACAGCTAGCGGGAGCTACGGCCGGGGAGCTGTTTTTT

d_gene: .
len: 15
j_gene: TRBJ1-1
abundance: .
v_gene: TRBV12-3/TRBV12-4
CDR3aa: CASSLQGLGLTEAFF
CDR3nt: TGTGCCAGCAGTTTACAGGGGTTGGGTTTAACTGAAGCTTTCTTT

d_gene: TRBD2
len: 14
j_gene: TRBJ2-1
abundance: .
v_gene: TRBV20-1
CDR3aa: CSAILAGARNEQFF
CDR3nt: TGCAGTGCAATCCTAGCGGGGGCCCGCAATGAGCAGTTCTTC

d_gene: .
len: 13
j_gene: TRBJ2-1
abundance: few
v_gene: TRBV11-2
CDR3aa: CASRNKRLDEQFF
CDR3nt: TGTGCCAGCAGAAACAAGCGGCTGGATGAGCAGTTCTTC

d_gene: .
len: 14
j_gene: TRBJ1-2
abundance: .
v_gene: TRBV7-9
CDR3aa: CASSSSGSHYGYTF
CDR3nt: TGTGCCAGCAGCTCGTCCGGGTCTCACTATGGCTACACCTTC

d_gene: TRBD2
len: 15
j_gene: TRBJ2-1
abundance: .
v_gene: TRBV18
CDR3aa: CASSPDSGGHNEQFF
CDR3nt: TGTGCCAGCTCACCAGATAGCGGGGGGCACAATGAGCAGTTCTTC

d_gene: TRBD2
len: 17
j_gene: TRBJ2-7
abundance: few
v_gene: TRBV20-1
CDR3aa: CSAPFWTSGDSSYEQYF
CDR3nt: TGCAGTGCGCCCTTTTGGACTAGCGGTGATAGCTCCTACGAGCAGTACTTC